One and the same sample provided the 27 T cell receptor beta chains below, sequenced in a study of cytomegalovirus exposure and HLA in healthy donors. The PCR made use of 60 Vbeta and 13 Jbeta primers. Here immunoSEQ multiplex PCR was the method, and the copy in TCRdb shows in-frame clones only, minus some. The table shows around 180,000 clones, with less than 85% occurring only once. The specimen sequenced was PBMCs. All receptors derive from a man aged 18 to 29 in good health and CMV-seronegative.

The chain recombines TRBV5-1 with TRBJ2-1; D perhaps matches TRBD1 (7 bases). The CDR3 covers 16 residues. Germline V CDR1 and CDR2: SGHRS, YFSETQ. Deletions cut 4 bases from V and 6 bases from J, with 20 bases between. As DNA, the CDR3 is TGCGCCAGCAGCCTACTTAGCAGGGGGGCCGGCAATGAGCAGTTCTTC. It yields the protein CASSLLSRGAGNEQFF.

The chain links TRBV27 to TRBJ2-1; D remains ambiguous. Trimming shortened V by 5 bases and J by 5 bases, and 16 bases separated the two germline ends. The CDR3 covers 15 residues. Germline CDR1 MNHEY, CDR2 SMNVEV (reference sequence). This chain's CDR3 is CASSKTADWNNEQFF. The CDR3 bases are TGTGCCAGCAGTAAGACCGCCGACTGGAACAATGAGCAGTTCTTC.

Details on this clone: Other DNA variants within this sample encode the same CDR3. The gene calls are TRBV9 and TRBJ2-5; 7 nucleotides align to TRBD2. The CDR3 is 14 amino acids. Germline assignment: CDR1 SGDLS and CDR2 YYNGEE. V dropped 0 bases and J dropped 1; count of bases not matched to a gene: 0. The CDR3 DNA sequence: TGTGCCAGCAGCGTAGGGGGGGGCCAAGAGACCCAGTACTTC. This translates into CASSVGGGQETQYF.

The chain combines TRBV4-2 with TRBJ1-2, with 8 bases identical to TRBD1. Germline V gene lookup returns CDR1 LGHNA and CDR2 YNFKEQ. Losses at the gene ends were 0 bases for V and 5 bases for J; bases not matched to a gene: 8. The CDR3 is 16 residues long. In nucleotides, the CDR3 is TGTGCCAGCAGCCAAGATCAGGGGGCGGGTATATATGGCTACACCTTC. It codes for CASSQDQGAGIYGYTF.

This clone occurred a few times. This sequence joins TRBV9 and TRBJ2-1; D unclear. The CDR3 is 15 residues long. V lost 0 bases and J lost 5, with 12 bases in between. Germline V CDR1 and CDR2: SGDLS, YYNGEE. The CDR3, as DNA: TGTGCCAGCAGCGTAGCCGCGGCACTCCACAATGAGCAGTTCTTC. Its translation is CASSVAAALHNEQFF.

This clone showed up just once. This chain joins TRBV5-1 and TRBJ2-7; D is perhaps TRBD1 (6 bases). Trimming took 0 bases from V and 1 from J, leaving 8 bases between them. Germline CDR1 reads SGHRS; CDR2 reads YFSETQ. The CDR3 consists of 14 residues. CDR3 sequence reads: CASSLDRESYEQYF. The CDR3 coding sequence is TGCGCCAGCAGCTTGGACAGGGAATCCTACGAGCAGTACTTC.

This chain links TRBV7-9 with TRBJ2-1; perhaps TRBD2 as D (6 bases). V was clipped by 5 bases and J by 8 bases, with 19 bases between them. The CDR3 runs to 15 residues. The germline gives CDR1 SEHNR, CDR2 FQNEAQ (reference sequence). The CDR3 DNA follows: TGTGCCAGCAGCCCCCGCGGGGTTGGGGTCGATGAGCAGTTCTTC. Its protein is CASSPRGVGVDEQFF.

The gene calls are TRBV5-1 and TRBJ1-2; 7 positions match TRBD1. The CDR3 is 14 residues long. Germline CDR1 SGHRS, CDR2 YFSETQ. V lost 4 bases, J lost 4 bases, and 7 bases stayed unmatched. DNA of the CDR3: TGCGCCAGCAGCCGTGTGGACAGGACCTATGGCTACACCTTC. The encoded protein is CASSRVDRTYGYTF.

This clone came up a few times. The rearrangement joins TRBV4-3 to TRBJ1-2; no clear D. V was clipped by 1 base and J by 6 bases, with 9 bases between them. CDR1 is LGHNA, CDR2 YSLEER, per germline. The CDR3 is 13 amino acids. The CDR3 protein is CASSQGPGDGYTF. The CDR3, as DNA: TGCGCCAGCAGCCAAGGTCCCGGGGATGGCTACACCTTC.

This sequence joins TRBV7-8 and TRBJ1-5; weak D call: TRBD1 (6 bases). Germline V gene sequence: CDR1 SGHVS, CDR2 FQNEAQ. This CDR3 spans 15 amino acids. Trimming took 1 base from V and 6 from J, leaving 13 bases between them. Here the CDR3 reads CASSLEWGQGQPQHF. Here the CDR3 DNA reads TGTGCCAGCAGCTTAGAGTGGGGGCAGGGTCAGCCCCAGCATTTT.

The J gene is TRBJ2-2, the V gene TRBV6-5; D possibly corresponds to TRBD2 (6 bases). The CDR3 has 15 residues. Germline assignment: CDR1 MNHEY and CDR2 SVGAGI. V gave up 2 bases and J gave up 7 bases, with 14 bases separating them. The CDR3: CASSYTEGSFGELFF. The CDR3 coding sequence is TGTGCCAGCAGTTACACGGAGGGATCTTTCGGGGAGCTGTTTTTT.

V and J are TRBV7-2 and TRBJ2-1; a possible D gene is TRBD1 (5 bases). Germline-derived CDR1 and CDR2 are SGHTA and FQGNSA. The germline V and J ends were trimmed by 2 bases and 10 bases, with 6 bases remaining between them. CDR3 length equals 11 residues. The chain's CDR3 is CASSLPGEQFF. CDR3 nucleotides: TGTGCCAGCAGCTTACCAGGGGAGCAGTTCTTC.

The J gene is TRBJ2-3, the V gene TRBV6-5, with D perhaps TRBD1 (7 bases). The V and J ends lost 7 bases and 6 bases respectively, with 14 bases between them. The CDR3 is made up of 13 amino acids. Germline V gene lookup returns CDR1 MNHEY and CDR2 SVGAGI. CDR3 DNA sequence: TGTGCCAGCAAGGGCAGGGGGAGGGATACGCAGTATTTT. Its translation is CASKGRGRDTQYF.

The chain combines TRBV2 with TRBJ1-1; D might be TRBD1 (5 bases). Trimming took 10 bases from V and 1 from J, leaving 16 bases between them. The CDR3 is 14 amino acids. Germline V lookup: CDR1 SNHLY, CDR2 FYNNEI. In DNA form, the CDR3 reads TGTGCCATCCCAGGAGGGGCGGGGAACACTGAAGCTTTCTTT. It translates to CAIPGGAGNTEAFF.

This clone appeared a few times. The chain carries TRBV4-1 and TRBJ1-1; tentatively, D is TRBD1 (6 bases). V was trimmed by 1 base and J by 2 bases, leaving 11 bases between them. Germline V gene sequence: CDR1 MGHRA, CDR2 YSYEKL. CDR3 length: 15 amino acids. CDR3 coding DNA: TGCGCCAGCAGCCAAGCCGACAGGACAAACACTGAAGCTTTCTTT. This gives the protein CASSQADRTNTEAFF.

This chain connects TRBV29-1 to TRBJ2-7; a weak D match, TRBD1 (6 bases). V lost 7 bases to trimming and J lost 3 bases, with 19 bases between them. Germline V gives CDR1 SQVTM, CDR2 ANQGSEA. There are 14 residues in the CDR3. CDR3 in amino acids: CSAIIGKGGYEQYF. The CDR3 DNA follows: TGCAGCGCCATAATAGGAAAAGGGGGCTACGAGCAGTACTTC.

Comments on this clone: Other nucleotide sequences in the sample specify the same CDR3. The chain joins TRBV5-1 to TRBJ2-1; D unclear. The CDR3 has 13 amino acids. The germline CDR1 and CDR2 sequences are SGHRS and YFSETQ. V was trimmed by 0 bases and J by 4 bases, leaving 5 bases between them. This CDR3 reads CASSLGQYNEQFF. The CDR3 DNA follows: TGCGCCAGCAGCTTGGGGCAGTACAATGAGCAGTTCTTC.

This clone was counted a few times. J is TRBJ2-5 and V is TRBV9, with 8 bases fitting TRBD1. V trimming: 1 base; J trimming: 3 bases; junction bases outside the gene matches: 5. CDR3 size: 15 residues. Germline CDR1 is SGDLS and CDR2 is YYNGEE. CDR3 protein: CASSVRDRREETQYF. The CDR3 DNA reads TGTGCCAGCAGCGTAAGGGACAGGCGTGAAGAGACCCAGTACTTC.

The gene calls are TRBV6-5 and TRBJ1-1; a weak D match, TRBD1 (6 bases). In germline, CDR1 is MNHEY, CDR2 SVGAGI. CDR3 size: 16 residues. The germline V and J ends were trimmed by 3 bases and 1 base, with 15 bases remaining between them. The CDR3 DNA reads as TGTGCCAGCAGTTATAGGCAGGGGCGTAAGAACACTGAAGCTTTCTTT. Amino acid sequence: CASSYRQGRKNTEAFF.

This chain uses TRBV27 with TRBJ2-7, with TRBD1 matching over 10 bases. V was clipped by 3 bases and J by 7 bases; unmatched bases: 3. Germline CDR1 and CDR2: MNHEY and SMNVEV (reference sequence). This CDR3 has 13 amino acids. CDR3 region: CASSFPDRGEQYF. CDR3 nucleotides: TGTGCCAGCAGTTTCCCGGACAGGGGGGAGCAGTACTTC.

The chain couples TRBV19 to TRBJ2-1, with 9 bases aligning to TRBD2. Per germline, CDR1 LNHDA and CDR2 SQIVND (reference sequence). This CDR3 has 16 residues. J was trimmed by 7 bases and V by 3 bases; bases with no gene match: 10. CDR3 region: CASSIGLAFLGNEQFF. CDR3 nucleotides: TGTGCCAGTAGTATTGGACTAGCGTTTCTGGGGAATGAGCAGTTCTTC.

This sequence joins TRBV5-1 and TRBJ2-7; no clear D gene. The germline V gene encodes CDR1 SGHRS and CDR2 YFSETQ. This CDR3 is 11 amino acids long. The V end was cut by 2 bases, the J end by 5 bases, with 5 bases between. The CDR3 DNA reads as TGCGCCAGCAGCTTCGACAACGAGCAGTACTTC. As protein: CASSFDNEQYF.

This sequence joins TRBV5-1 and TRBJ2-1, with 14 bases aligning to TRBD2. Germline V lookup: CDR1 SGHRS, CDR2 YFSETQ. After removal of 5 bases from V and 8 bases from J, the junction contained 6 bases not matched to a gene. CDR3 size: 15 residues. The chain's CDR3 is CASSGTSGSLDEQFF. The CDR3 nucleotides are TGCGCCAGCAGTGGGACTAGCGGGAGCTTGGATGAGCAGTTCTTC.

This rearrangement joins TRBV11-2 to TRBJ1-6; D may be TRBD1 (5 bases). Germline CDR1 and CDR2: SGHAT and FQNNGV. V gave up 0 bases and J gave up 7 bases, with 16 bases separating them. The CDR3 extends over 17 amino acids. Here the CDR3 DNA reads TGTGCCAGCAGCTTAGAGTCGCGCGTCAGGGTGAATTCACCCCTCCACTTT. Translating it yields CASSLESRVRVNSPLHF.

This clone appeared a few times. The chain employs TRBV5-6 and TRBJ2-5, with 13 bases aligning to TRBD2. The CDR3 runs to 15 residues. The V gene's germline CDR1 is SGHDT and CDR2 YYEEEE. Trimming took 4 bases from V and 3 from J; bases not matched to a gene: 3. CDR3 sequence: CASSDGLAGEETQYF. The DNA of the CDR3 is TGTGCCAGCAGCGACGGACTAGCGGGGGAAGAGACCCAGTACTTC.

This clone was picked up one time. The CDR3 spells CASSGGLAGNPYEQYF. For the CDR3, the DNA is TGTGCCAGCAGCGGGGGACTAGCGGGAAATCCCTACGAGCAGTACTTC. The V call is TRBV5-4, the J call TRBJ2-7, with 13 bases identical to TRBD2. Germline CDR1 and CDR2: SGHNT and YYREEE (reference sequence). The CDR3 spans 16 residues. The V gene end was trimmed by 4 bases and the J gene end by 2 bases; junction bases not matched to a gene: 6.

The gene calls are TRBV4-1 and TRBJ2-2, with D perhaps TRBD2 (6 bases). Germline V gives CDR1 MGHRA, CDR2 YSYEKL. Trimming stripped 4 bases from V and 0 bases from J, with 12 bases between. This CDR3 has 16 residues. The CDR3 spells CASSPSEGTNTGELFF. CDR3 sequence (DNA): TGCGCCAGCAGCCCCTCGGAGGGGACGAACACCGGGGAGCTGTTTTTT.